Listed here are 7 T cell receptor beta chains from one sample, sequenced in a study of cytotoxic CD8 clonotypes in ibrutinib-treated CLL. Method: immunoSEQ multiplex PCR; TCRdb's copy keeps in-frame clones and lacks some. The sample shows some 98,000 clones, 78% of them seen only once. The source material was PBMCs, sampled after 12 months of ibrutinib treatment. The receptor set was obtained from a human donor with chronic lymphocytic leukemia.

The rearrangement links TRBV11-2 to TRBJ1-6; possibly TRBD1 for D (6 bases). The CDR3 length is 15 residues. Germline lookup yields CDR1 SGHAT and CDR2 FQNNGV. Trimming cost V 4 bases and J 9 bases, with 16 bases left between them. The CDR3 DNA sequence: TGTGCCAGCAGCTGGGGGGGGCATACGGGTTCACCCCTCCACTTT. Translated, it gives CASSWGGHTGSPLHF.

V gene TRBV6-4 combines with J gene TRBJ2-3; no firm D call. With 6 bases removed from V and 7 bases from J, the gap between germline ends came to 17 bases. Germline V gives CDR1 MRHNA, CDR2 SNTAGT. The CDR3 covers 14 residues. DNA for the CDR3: TGTGCCAGCAGCCCAGCCACCTTCGGGTATACGCAGTATTTT. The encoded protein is CASSPATFGYTQYF.

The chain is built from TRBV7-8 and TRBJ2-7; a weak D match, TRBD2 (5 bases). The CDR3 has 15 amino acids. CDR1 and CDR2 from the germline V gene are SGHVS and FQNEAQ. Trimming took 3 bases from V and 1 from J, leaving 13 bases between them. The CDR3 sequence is CASSLGEKPSYEQYF. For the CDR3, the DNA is TGTGCCAGCAGCTTGGGAGAAAAGCCATCCTACGAGCAGTACTTC.

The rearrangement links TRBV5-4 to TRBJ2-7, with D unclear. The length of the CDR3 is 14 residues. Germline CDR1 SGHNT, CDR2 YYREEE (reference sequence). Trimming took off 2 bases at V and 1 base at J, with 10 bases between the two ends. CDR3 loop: CASSLGRMSYEQYF. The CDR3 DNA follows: TGTGCCAGCAGCTTAGGACGGATGTCCTACGAGCAGTACTTC.

The CDR3 DNA is TGTGCCAGCAGTGAAGGAGGAGGGGGCGGGTCACCCCTCCACTTT. It is translated as CASSEGGGGGSPLHF. This sequence joins TRBV25-1 and TRBJ1-6; 7 nucleotides match TRBD1. The CDR3 consists of 15 residues. Germline V gene sequence: CDR1 MGHDK, CDR2 SYGVNS. Trimming took 2 bases from V and 10 from J; bases not matched to a gene: 8.

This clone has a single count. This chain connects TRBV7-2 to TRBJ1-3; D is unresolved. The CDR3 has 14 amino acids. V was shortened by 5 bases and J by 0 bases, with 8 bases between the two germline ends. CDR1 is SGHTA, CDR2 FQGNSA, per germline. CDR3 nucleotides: TGTGCCAGCAGCAGGGATTTCTCTGGAAACACCATATATTTT. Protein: CASSRDFSGNTIYF. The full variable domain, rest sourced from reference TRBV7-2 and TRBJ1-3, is GAGVSQSPSNKVTEKGKDVELRCDPISGHTALYWYRQSLGQGLEFLIYFQGNSAPDKSGLPSDRFSAERTGGSVSTLTIQRTQQEDSAVYLCASSRDFSGNTIYFGEGSWLTVV.

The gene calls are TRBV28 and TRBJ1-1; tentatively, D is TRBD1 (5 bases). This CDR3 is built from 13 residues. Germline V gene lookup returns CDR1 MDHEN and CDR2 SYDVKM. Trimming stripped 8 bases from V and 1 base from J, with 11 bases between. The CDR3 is CASRSTANTEAFF. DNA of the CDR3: TGTGCCAGCCGATCGACAGCGAACACTGAAGCTTTCTTT.